What follows describes a single TCR beta chain. Its antigen is not known. These data belong to a study of CD8 T cells in ankylosing spondylitis. Regarding the study as a whole: The clones that were linked to disease were reported to be significantly enriched in matched synovial fluid samples from ankylosing spondylitis patients. Ankylosing spondylitis blood seemed to carry a telltale TCR beta motif made of roughly eight highly homologous variants. Disease-linked clones proved CD8+ and comparatively uncommon in peripheral blood. Certain motif variants had earlier appeared in reactive arthritis synovial fluid and blood.

Each TCR beta library was made by quantitative 5'-RACE that incorporated molecular barcodes. TCRdb re-called the 5' RACE reads with MiXCR, one entry per CDR3 protein. This table has about 450,000 distinct CDR3 sequences, approximately 26% appearing once. The CDR3 is made up of 15 amino acids. V lost 4 bases, J lost 12 bases, and 22 bases lay in between. Germline CDR1 and CDR2: LNHDA and SQIVND (reference sequence). The genes are TRBV19 and TRBJ2-1; maybe TRBD2 (6 bases). The sample taken for sequencing was blood, either unsorted or a sorted T cell fraction (not recorded which). This clonotype originated in a male donor with ankylosing spondylitis. The CDR3 DNA follows: TGTGCCAGTAGTACTTTAATAGCCGTACTAGCAGGGCAGTTCTTC. Translated, it gives CASSTLIAVLAGQFF.